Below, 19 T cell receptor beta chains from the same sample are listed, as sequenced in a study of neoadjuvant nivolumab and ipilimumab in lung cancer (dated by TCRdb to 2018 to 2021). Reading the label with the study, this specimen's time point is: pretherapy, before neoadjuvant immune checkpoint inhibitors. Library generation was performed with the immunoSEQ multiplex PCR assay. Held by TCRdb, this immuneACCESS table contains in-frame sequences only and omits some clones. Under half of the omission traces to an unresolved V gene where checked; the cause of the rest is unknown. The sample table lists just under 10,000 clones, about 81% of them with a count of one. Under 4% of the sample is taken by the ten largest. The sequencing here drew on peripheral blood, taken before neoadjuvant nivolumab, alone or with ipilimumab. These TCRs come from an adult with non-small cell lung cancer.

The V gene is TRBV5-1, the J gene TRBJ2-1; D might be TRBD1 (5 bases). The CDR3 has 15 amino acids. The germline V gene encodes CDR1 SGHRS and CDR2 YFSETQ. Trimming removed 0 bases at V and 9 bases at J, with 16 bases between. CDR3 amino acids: CASSLATTGASEQFF. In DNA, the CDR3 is TGCGCCAGCAGCTTGGCAACTACTGGGGCCAGTGAGCAGTTCTTC.

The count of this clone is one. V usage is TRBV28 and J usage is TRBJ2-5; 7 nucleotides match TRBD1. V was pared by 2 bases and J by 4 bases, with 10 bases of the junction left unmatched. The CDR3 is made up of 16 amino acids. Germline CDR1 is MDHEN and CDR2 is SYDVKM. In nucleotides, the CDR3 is TGTGCCAGCAGTTTAAACAGGGGCCAGGGATTAGAGACCCAGTACTTC. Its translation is CASSLNRGQGLETQYF.

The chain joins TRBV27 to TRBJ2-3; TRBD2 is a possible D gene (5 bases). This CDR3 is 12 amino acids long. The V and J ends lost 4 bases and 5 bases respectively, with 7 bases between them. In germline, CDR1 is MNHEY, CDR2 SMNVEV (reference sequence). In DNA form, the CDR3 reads TGTGCCAGCAGTTATGGGAGAGATACGCAGTATTTT. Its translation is CASSYGRDTQYF.

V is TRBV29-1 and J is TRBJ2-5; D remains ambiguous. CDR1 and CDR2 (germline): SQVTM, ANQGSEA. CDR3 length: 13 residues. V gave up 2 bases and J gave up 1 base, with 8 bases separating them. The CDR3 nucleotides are TGCAGCGTTGAATTTCGGGCCCAAGAGACCCAGTACTTC. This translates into CSVEFRAQETQYF.

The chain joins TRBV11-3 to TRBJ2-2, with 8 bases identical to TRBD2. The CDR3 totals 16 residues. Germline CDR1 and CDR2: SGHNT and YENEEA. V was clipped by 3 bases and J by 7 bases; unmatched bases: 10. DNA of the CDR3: TGTGCCAGCAGCTTGCAAGCGGGAGAAAATGGCGGGGAGCTGTTTTTT. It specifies CASSLQAGENGGELFF.

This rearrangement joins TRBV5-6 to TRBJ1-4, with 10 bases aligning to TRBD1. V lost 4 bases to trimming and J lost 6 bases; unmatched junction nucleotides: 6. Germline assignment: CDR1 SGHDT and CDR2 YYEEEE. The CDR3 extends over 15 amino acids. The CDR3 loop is CASSLTGQGHEKLFF. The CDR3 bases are TGTGCCAGCAGCCTGACGGGACAGGGGCATGAAAAACTGTTTTTT.

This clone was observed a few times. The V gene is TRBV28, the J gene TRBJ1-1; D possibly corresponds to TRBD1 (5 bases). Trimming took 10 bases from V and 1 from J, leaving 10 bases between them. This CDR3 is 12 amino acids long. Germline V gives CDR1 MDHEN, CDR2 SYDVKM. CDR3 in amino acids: CATQRGNTEAFF. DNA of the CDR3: TGTGCCACCCAGAGGGGGAACACTGAAGCTTTCTTT.

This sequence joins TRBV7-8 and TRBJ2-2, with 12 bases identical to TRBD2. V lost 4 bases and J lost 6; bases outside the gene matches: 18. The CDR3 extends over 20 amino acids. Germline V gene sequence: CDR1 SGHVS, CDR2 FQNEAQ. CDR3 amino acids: CASSSGQLRLAGGKPGELFF. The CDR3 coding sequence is TGTGCCAGCAGCTCCGGACAATTAAGGCTAGCGGGAGGGAAACCCGGGGAGCTGTTTTTT.

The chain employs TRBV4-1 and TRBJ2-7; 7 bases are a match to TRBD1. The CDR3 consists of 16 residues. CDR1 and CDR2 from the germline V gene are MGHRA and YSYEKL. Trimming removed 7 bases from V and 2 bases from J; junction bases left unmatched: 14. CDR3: CASTREYSGTAYEQYF. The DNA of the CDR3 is TGCGCCAGCACCCGGGAATATTCGGGGACAGCCTACGAGCAGTACTTC.

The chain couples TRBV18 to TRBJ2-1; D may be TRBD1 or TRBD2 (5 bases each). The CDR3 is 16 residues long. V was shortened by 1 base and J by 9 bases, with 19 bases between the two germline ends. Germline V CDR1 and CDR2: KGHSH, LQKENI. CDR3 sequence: CASSPRGPLTLSEQFF. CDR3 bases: TGTGCCAGCTCACCACGGGGACCCTTGACCCTGAGTGAGCAGTTCTTC. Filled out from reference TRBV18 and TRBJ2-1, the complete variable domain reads NAGVMQNPRHLVRRRGQEARLRCSPMKGHSHVYWYRQLPEEGLKFMVYLQKENIIDESGMPKERFSAEFPKEGPSILRIQQVVRGDSAAYFCASSPRGPLTLSEQFFGPGTRLTVL.

Written as DNA, the CDR3 is TGTGCCAGCAGGGTGGTCAACACTGAAGCTTTCTTT. This gives the protein CASRVVNTEAFF. This chain links TRBV6-1 with TRBJ1-1; D call uncertain. The germline V gene has CDR1 MNHNS and CDR2 SASEGT. Trimming shortened V by 6 bases and J by 2 bases, and 7 bases separated the two germline ends. The CDR3 spans 12 residues.

In DNA form, the CDR3 reads TGTGCCAGCAGACCCAAGCGGGAGTCGGGCACAGATACGCAGTATTTT. Protein: CASRPKRESGTDTQYF. The V call is TRBV7-9, the J call TRBJ2-3; 8 nucleotides align to TRBD2. From germline, CDR1 is SEHNR and CDR2 FQNEAQ (reference sequence). The trim removed 6 bases at V and 1 base at J, leaving 9 bases unmatched. The CDR3 runs to 16 residues.

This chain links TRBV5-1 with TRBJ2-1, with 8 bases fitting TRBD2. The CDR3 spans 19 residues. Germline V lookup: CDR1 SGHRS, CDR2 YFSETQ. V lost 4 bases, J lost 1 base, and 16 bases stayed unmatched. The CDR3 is CASSVSTVTGLASYNEQFF. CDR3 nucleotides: TGCGCCAGCAGCGTATCGACTGTGACTGGACTAGCATCCTACAATGAGCAGTTCTTC.

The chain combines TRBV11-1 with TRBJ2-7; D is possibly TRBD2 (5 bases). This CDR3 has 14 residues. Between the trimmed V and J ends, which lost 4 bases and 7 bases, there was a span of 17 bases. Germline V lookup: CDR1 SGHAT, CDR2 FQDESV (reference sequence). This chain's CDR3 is CASSSDSYTNEQYF. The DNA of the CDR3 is TGTGCCAGCAGCTCGGACTCATATACGAATGAGCAGTACTTC. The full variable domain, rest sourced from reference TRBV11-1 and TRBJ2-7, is EAEVAQSPRYKITEKSQAVAFWCDPISGHATLYWYRQILGQGPELLVQFQDESVVDDSQLPKDRFSAERLKGVDSTLKIQPAELGDSAMYLCASSSDSYTNEQYFGPGTRLTVT.

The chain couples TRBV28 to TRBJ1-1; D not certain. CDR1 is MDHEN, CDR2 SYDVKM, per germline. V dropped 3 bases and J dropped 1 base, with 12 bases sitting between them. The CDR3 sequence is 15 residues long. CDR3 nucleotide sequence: TGTGCCAGCAGTTTCATCGGACCGCCGAACACTGAAGCTTTCTTT. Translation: CASSFIGPPNTEAFF.

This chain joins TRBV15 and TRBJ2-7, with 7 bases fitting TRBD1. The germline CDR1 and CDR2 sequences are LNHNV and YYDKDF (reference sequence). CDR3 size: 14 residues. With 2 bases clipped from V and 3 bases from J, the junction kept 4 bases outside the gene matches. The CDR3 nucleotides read TGTGCCACCAGCAGACTGGGACAGAACTACGAGCAGTACTTC. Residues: CATSRLGQNYEQYF.

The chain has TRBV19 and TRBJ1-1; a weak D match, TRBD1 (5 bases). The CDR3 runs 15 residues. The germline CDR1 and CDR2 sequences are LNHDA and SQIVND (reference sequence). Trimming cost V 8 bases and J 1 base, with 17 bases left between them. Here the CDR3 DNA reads TGTGCCAGTCTATCCCTAGGGGCTCCGAACACTGAAGCTTTCTTT. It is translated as CASLSLGAPNTEAFF.

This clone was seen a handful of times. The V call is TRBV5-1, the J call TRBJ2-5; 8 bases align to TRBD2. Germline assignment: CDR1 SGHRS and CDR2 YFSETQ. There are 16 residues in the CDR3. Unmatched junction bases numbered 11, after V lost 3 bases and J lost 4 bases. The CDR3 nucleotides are TGCGCCAGCAGCTACTCTGCTAGCGGGCCCTTAGAGACCCAGTACTTC. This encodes CASSYSASGPLETQYF.

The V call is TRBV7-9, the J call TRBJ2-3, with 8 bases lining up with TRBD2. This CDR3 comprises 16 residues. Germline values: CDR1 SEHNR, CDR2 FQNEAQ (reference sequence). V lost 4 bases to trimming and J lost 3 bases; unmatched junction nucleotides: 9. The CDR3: CASSSTGTRVTDTQYF. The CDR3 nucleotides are TGTGCCAGCAGCTCTACCGGGACTAGGGTTACAGATACGCAGTATTTT. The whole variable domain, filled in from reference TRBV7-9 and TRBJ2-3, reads DTGVSQNPRHKITKRGQNVTFRCDPISEHNRLYWYRQTLGQGPEFLTYFQNEAQLEKSRLLSDRFSAERPKGSFSTLEIQRTEQGDSAMYLCASSSTGTRVTDTQYFGPGTRLTVL.